Listed here are 27 T cell receptor beta chains from one sample, sequenced in a study of blood T cell repertoires in COVID-19. The repertoire was sequenced with immunoSEQ multiplex PCR; TCRdb's copy has only in-frame clones and lacks some. The sample lists roughly 200,000 clones; just under 90% were seen once. Source material: PBMCs or T cells enriched from blood (not recorded which). These receptors originate from a woman aged 30 to 39 with acute COVID-19.

The rearrangement uses TRBV5-6 and TRBJ1-2, with 7 nucleotides matching TRBD1. The length of the CDR3 is 15 residues. Germline CDR1 is SGHDT and CDR2 is YYEEEE. Trimming cost V 1 base and J 4 bases; bases outside gene matches: 7. CDR3 in DNA: TGTGCCAGCAGCTTGAAAGGGCCAGGGGGCTATGGCTACACCTTC. This translates into CASSLKGPGGYGYTF.

V gene TRBV27 combines with J gene TRBJ1-5; D call uncertain. This CDR3 is 15 amino acids long. V dropped 8 bases and J dropped 2 bases, with 16 bases sitting between them. CDR1 is MNHEY and CDR2 is SMNVEV in the germline V gene (reference sequence). The CDR3 bases are TGTGCCAGCCCACTTACTCTGGTACGCAATCAGCCCCAGCATTTT. This codes for CASPLTLVRNQPQHF.

The chain has TRBV12-3 or TRBV12-4 and TRBJ2-7; 8 positions agree with TRBD2. The CDR3 has 12 residues. The V segment lost 6 bases and the J segment 6 bases; nucleotides outside the gene matches: 4. The CDR3 region has the DNA TGTGCCAGCAGCCCGGGAGGGTTCGAGCAGTACTTC. This gives the protein CASSPGGFEQYF.

This clone turned up a few times. The chain employs TRBV6-5 and TRBJ2-7; 9 bases line up with TRBD1. This CDR3 spans 15 amino acids. With 2 bases clipped from V and 2 bases from J, the junction kept 4 bases outside the gene matches. Germline CDR1 is MNHEY and CDR2 is SVGAGI. CDR3 sequence reads: CASSYRDRDTYEQYF. DNA of the CDR3: TGTGCCAGCAGTTACCGGGACAGGGATACCTACGAGCAGTACTTC.

This clone appeared once. The chain has TRBV6-5 and TRBJ1-1; no reliable D call. The CDR3 length is 14 residues. Per the germline V gene, CDR1 is MNHEY and CDR2 is SVGAGI. V was shortened by 2 bases and J by 3 bases, with 10 bases between the two germline ends. This chain's CDR3 is CASSYARADTEAFF. DNA for the CDR3: TGTGCCAGCAGTTACGCCCGAGCCGACACTGAAGCTTTCTTT.

V gene TRBV19 combines with J gene TRBJ1-1; 7 nucleotides align to TRBD1. The V gene end was trimmed by 5 bases and the J gene end by 11 bases; junction bases not matched to a gene: 14. The CDR3 is 14 residues long. The germline V gene encodes CDR1 LNHDA and CDR2 SQIVND (reference sequence). The CDR3: CASSLLKGTAEAFF. CDR3 DNA sequence: TGTGCCAGTAGTCTGTTGAAAGGGACAGCAGAGGCTTTCTTT.

The chain carries TRBV12-5 and TRBJ1-3; 8 positions match TRBD1. Germline lookup yields CDR1 LGHNT and CDR2 FRNRAP. V shed 5 bases, J shed 3 bases, and the junction held 21 bases outside the gene matches. CDR3 length: 20 amino acids. CDR3 sequence reads: CASGPIGNIIDRGGGNTIYF. CDR3 DNA: TGTGCTAGTGGTCCCATAGGGAACATAATCGACAGGGGTGGTGGAAACACCATATATTTT.

The chain joins TRBV6-1 to TRBJ2-6; D possibly corresponds to TRBD1 (6 bases). CDR1 is MNHNS, CDR2 SASEGT, per germline. The CDR3 is 18 amino acids. V lost 2 bases, J lost 0 bases, and 14 bases lay in between. This CDR3 is CASSERIQGSSGANVLTF. Here the CDR3 DNA reads TGTGCCAGCAGTGAAAGGATCCAGGGGTCCTCTGGGGCCAACGTCCTGACTTTC.

The V call is TRBV9, the J call TRBJ1-1, with 9 bases fitting TRBD1. This CDR3 contains 13 residues. The germline CDR1 and CDR2 sequences are SGDLS and YYNGEE. With 3 bases clipped from V and 10 bases from J, the junction kept 7 bases outside the gene matches. CDR3 region: CASSGNRGLGAFF. The CDR3 DNA reads as TGTGCCAGCAGCGGTAACAGGGGGCTTGGAGCTTTCTTT.

V is TRBV30 and J is TRBJ1-6; 9 bases are shared with TRBD1. Unmatched junction bases numbered 14, after V lost 7 bases and J lost 7 bases. The length of the CDR3 is 16 residues. CDR1 GTSNPN and CDR2 SVGIG come from the germline V gene (reference sequence). CDR3 amino acids: CASRLPGQGENSPLHF. For the CDR3, the DNA is TGTGCCTCCCGCTTGCCGGGACAGGGAGAAAATTCACCCCTCCACTTT.

The chain employs TRBV15 and TRBJ1-1; D is ambiguous. Germline values: CDR1 LNHNV, CDR2 YYDKDF (reference sequence). This CDR3 contains 14 residues. The germline V and J ends were trimmed by 1 base and 2 bases, with 8 bases remaining between them. DNA for the CDR3: TGTGCCACCAGCAGAGGGGCCCTTAACACTGAAGCTTTCTTT. It translates to CATSRGALNTEAFF.

The chain is built from TRBV10-1 and TRBJ2-3, with 9 positions matching TRBD1. Losses at the gene ends were 6 bases for V and 0 bases for J; bases not matched to a gene: 4. The V gene's germline CDR1 is WNHNN and CDR2 SYGVQD (reference sequence). This CDR3 has 15 residues. The CDR3, as DNA: TGCGCCAGCAGGCCCGGGACAGGGAGCACAGATACGCAGTATTTT. Protein: CASRPGTGSTDTQYF.

This clone came up once. This sequence joins TRBV10-3 and TRBJ1-5; no clear D gene. CDR1 ENHRY and CDR2 SYGVKD come from the germline V gene. V was clipped by 3 bases and J by 6 bases, with 12 bases between them. This CDR3 contains 14 residues. The CDR3 sequence: CAISDLGSFQPQHF. The CDR3 DNA follows: TGTGCCATCAGTGATCTGGGCAGCTTTCAGCCCCAGCATTTT.

The CDR3 region is CASSPPGQGLWGYTF. CDR3 sequence (DNA): TGTGCCAGCTCACCACCCGGACAGGGGTTGTGGGGCTACACCTTC. V and J are TRBV18 and TRBJ1-2, with 9 nucleotides matching TRBD1. This CDR3 contains 15 residues. Trimming took 0 bases from V and 8 from J; bases not matched to a gene: 7. Germline V CDR1 and CDR2: KGHSH, LQKENI.

The chain joins TRBV19 to TRBJ1-1; perhaps TRBD1 as D (6 bases). CDR3 length: 14 residues. Between the trimmed V and J ends, which lost 6 bases and 1 base, there was a span of 12 bases. Germline V gene sequence: CDR1 LNHDA, CDR2 SQIVND (reference sequence). The chain's CDR3 is CASSGQKRNTEAFF. The CDR3 DNA sequence: TGTGCCAGTAGCGGACAGAAAAGGAACACTGAAGCTTTCTTT.

The V gene is TRBV4-3, the J gene TRBJ1-1, with 7 bases that match TRBD1. CDR3 length: 17 amino acids. Germline lookup yields CDR1 LGHNA and CDR2 YSLEER. The V gene end was trimmed by 3 bases and the J gene end by 0 bases; junction bases not matched to a gene: 10. CDR3 nucleotides: TGCGCCAGCAGCCAGGACCGACAGGGCGGTATGAACACTGAAGCTTTCTTT. Its translation is CASSQDRQGGMNTEAFF.

CDR3 sequence: CAWEGLAGGLNTGELFF. The DNA of the CDR3 is TGTGCCTGGGAGGGACTAGCGGGGGGGCTAAACACCGGGGAGCTGTTTTTT. V and J are TRBV30 and TRBJ2-2; 16 nucleotides align to TRBD2. The CDR3 totals 17 residues. In germline, CDR1 is GTSNPN, CDR2 SVGIG (reference sequence). The junction had 5 bases not matched to a gene; V was cut back by 5 bases and J by 2 bases.

The rearrangement joins TRBV3-1 (or the pseudogene TRBV3-2) to TRBJ2-1, with TRBD1 identical over 7 bases. V was clipped by 3 bases and J by 10 bases; unmatched bases: 6. This CDR3 region has 13 residues. Per the germline V gene, CDR1 is LGHDT and CDR2 is YNNKEL (reference sequence). The CDR3 reads CASSQTYRGEQFF. DNA of the CDR3: TGTGCCAGCAGCCAGACATACAGGGGCGAGCAGTTCTTC.

CDR3 loop: CARSPIWGREDTEAFF. DNA of the CDR3: TGTGCCAGATCCCCGATTTGGGGCCGGGAGGACACTGAAGCTTTCTTT. The V call is TRBV2, the J call TRBJ1-1, with D maybe TRBD1 (5 bases). The ends were cut back, 9 bases at V and 3 bases at J, with 23 bases in the middle. Germline assignment: CDR1 SNHLY and CDR2 FYNNEI. The CDR3 runs 16 residues.

The gene calls are TRBV30 and TRBJ1-2; D remains ambiguous. The CDR3 length is 12 residues. V gave up 2 bases and J gave up 4 bases, with 8 bases separating them. Germline assignment: CDR1 GTSNPN and CDR2 SVGIG (reference sequence). CDR3 region: CAWSPEAYGYTF. The CDR3 bases are TGTGCCTGGAGTCCCGAGGCCTATGGCTACACCTTC.

The J gene is TRBJ1-2, the V gene TRBV30; D is possibly TRBD1 (5 bases). V was trimmed by 2 bases and J by 4 bases, leaving 11 bases between them. The CDR3 covers 13 residues. Looked up from germline, CDR1 is GTSNPN and CDR2 is SVGIG (reference sequence). The CDR3 DNA follows: TGTGCCTGGAGTCTTCAGGGACTCTATGGCTACACCTTC. Amino acids: CAWSLQGLYGYTF.

The chain recombines TRBV9 with TRBJ1-5; D is perhaps TRBD1 (5 bases). The CDR3 consists of 13 residues. V was pared by 1 base and J by 7 bases, with 9 bases between. Germline lookup yields CDR1 SGDLS and CDR2 YYNGEE. The CDR3 DNA is TGTGCCAGCAGCGTACAGGGTTCCCAGCCCCAGCATTTT. It yields the protein CASSVQGSQPQHF. The entire variable domain, with the rest obtained from reference TRBV9 and TRBJ1-5, is as follows: DSGVTQTPKHLITATGQRVTLRCSPRSGDLSVYWYQQSLDQGLQFLIQYYNGEERAKGNILERFSAQQFPDLHSELNLSSLELGDSALYFCASSVQGSQPQHFGDGTRLSIL.

J is TRBJ2-2 and V is TRBV5-5; the match to TRBD1 covers 11 bases. Germline V gene lookup returns CDR1 SGHKS and CDR2 YYEKEE (reference sequence). V dropped 3 bases and J dropped 6; count of bases not matched to a gene: 4. CDR3 length: 15 amino acids. The CDR3 region has the DNA TGTGCCAGCAGCTCCCCGGGACAGGGGGCCGGGGAGCTGTTTTTT. This translates into CASSSPGQGAGELFF.

The chain recombines TRBV13 with TRBJ1-1; the D is unclear. This CDR3 has 12 residues. Germline CDR1 reads PRHDT; CDR2 reads FYEKMQ (reference sequence). V was trimmed by 6 bases and J by 7 bases, leaving 12 bases between them. The CDR3 region has the DNA TGTGCCAGCAGTCCCCTACGGGGTGAAGCTTTCTTT. It is translated as CASSPLRGEAFF.

The V gene is TRBV7-2, the J gene TRBJ2-1, with TRBD2 matching over 7 bases. Trimming at V came to 4 bases and at J to 5 bases, leaving 2 bases not matched to a gene. The CDR3 contains 13 residues. Germline V gene data show CDR1 as SGHTA and CDR2 as FQGNSA. The CDR3 nucleotides read TGTGCCAGCAGCTGGGGGAGGGACAATGAGCAGTTCTTC. Protein: CASSWGRDNEQFF.

This clone was detected only a few times. The chain carries TRBV27 and TRBJ1-1; TRBD1 might be the D (6 bases). CDR1 is MNHEY and CDR2 is SMNVEV in the germline V gene (reference sequence). The CDR3 length is 14 residues. V shed 7 bases and J shed 1 base, with 13 bases lying between them. The CDR3 nucleotides are TGTGCCAGCATAGATAGGGGGACGAACACTGAAGCTTTCTTT. Its translation is CASIDRGTNTEAFF.

This chain joins TRBV5-8 and TRBJ2-7; 11 bases map to TRBD2. Germline V gene lookup returns CDR1 SGHTS and CDR2 YDEGEE. Losses at the gene ends were 1 base for V and 3 bases for J; bases not matched to a gene: 3. There are 15 residues in the CDR3. CDR3 nucleotide sequence: TGTGCCAGCAGCTTGTGGCTAGCGGGGGGCTACGAGCAGTACTTC. Protein: CASSLWLAGGYEQYF.